This is a list of T cell receptor beta chains from one sample in a study of cytomegalovirus exposure and HLA in healthy donors. Generated by immunoSEQ multiplex PCR, the TCRdb table keeps only in-frame clones and is missing some. Among around 130,000 clones listed, around 85% were seen once. Sequencing was carried out using PBMCs. All receptors derive from a boy aged 5-17 years in good health and CMV-seronegative. Each CDR3 is given with its conserved first and last residue. The order of the fields is V gene, clone size, D gene, CDR3 length, J gene, CDR3 protein, CDR3 DNA. The D gene is left open where the match is weak. Not all rows give a size; the values are once, few, many and, for expanded clones, a class.

TRBV28	.	TRBD1	14	TRBJ1-2	CASSGDRRRYGYTF	TGTGCCAGCAGCGGGGACAGGAGACGCTATGGCTACACCTTC
TRBV4-2	.	TRBD1	18	TRBJ1-1	CASSQDFPGGSSNTEAFF	TGTGCCAGCAGCCAAGATTTTCCAGGGGGCTCTTCGAACACTGAAGCTTTCTTT
TRBV27	.	.	12	TRBJ1-5	CASREAGQPQHF	TGTGCCAGCAGGGAGGCCGGTCAGCCCCAGCATTTT
TRBV18	.	TRBD2	17	TRBJ2-5	CASSPLLAGSRQETQYF	TGTGCCAGCTCACCCCTCTTAGCGGGGAGTCGCCAAGAGACCCAGTACTTC
TRBV5-1	.	.	12	TRBJ2-7	CASSEQGREQYF	TGCGCCAGCAGCGAACAGGGACGCGAGCAGTACTTC
TRBV7-9	.	TRBD2	16	TRBJ2-7	CASSPRGVAGPYEQYF	TGTGCCAGCAGCCCTCGGGGGGTAGCGGGACCCTACGAGCAGTACTTC
TRBV7-3	.	.	14	TRBJ2-3	CASSSGLSLDTQYF	TGTGCCAGCAGCTCTGGACTATCGTTAGATACGCAGTATTTT
TRBV19	.	.	17	TRBJ2-1	CASSIDSTIENYNEQFF	TGTGCCAGTAGTATTGACTCGACTATAGAAAACTACAATGAGCAGTTCTTC
TRBV6-1	.	.	13	TRBJ2-7	CASISTVPYEQYF	TGTGCCAGCATCTCGACAGTCCCCTACGAGCAGTACTTC
TRBV7-9	.	TRBD1	14	TRBJ2-7	CASSPSSGGGEQYF	TGTGCCAGCAGTCCTTCGTCAGGGGGCGGCGAGCAGTACTTC
TRBV7-8	.	.	15	TRBJ1-5	CASSPRQIPNQPQHF	TGTGCCAGCAGCCCCAGGCAGATTCCCAATCAGCCCCAGCATTTT
TRBV4-1	few	.	15	TRBJ2-7	CASSLRSEDSYEQYF	TGCGCCAGCAGCCTCAGGTCGGAGGATAGCTACGAGCAGTACTTC
TRBV7-2	.	.	13	TRBJ2-1	CASSYDRSREQFF	TGTGCCAGCAGCTATGACCGGAGTCGCGAGCAGTTCTTC
TRBV28	.	TRBD2	17	TRBJ2-7	CASSSFLLAGVFYEQYF	TGTGCCAGCAGTTCTTTTCTCTTGGCGGGAGTGTTTTACGAGCAGTACTTC
TRBV7-2	.	.	13	TRBJ2-5	CASSARVQETQYF	TGTGCCAGCAGCGCCCGGGTCCAAGAGACCCAGTACTTC
TRBV9	.	.	14	TRBJ1-1	CASSVAGAGTEAFF	TGTGCCAGCAGCGTAGCTGGGGCCGGCACTGAAGCTTTCTTT
TRBV9	.	.	15	TRBJ1-1	CASSIRTEMNTEAFF	TGTGCCAGCAGCATACGGACAGAGATGAACACTGAAGCTTTCTTT
TRBV4-1	.	TRBD2	21	TRBJ2-3	CASSQSLAGPPPFVGTDTQYF	TGCGCCAGCAGCCAATCCTTAGCGGGGCCTCCCCCCTTTGTTGGCACAGATACGCAGTATTTT
TRBV18	.	.	14	TRBJ2-7	CASSAVSSSYEQYF	TGTGCCAGCTCGGCGGTTAGTTCCTCCTACGAGCAGTACTTC
TRBV19	.	TRBD1	16	TRBJ2-2	CASIMFGTADTGELFF	TGTGCCAGTATCATGTTCGGGACAGCTGACACCGGGGAGCTGTTTTTT
TRBV5-6	.	.	16	TRBJ1-1	CASSLVATTGDTEAFF	TGTGCCAGCAGCTTGGTGGCCACGACAGGCGACACTGAAGCTTTCTTT